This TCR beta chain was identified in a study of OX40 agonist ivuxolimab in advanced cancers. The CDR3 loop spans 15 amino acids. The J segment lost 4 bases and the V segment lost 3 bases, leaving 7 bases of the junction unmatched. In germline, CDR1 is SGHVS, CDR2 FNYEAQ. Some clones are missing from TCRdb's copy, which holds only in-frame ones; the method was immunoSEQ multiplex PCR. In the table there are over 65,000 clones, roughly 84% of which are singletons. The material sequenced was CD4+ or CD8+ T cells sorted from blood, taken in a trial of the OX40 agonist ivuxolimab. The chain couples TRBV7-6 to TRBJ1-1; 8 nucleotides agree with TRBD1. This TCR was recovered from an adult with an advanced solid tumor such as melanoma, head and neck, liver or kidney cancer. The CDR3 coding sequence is TGTGCCAGCAGCTTCGCCGGACAGGGTGCCACTGAAGCTTTCTTT. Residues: CASSFAGQGATEAFF.